The 30 T cell receptor beta chains presented below share a single source sample, sequenced in a study of blood T cell repertoires in COVID-19 (dated by TCRdb to between 2020 and 2021). The receptor library was made with the immunoSEQ multiplex PCR assay. Imported from immuneACCESS, the table was reduced by TCRdb to in-frame sequences with V and J called. These copies leave out some clones; in studies compared against another copy, an unresolved V gene accounts for under half, and the cause of the remainder is not known. This sample has around 72,000 clones in its table, and around four fifths of those were observed once. 1.8% of the sample is held by the ten biggest clonotypes. Specimen: peripheral blood. Receptor source: a woman in her fifties or sixties with acute or convalescent COVID-19.

The chain combines TRBV27 with TRBJ2-7; maybe TRBD2 (6 bases). CDR3 length: 15 residues. CDR1 and CDR2 (germline): MNHEY, SMNVEV (reference sequence). V was shortened by 6 bases and J by 1 base, with 16 bases between the two germline ends. In nucleotides, the CDR3 is TGTGCCAGCAGCCCTATCGGGAGTGTATCCTACGAGCAGTACTTC. Protein sequence: CASSPIGSVSYEQYF.

The V and J genes are TRBV25-1 and TRBJ1-2; 9 bases match TRBD1. The CDR3 loop spans 13 amino acids. Germline lookup yields CDR1 MGHDK and CDR2 SYGVNS. The junction had 7 bases not matched to a gene; V was cut back by 7 bases and J by 7 bases. The CDR3 DNA sequence: TGTGCCAGCACCACAGGGGGCGCGGGTGGCTACACCTTC. Translation gives CASTTGGAGGYTF.

The chain has TRBV7-8 and TRBJ1-1, with 10 bases fitting TRBD1. The CDR3 covers 15 residues. Trimming removed 3 bases from V and 5 bases from J; junction bases left unmatched: 6. In germline, CDR1 is SGHVS, CDR2 FQNEAQ. The CDR3 region has the DNA TGTGCCAGCAGCTTGACAGGGGGCGCGGGGACTGAAGCTTTCTTT. Its translation: CASSLTGGAGTEAFF.

The CDR3 DNA is TGCGCCAGCAGCTTGGTAGCCGGGGAGCTGTTTTTT. Translation gives CASSLVAGELFF. The genes are TRBV5-1 and TRBJ2-2; D gene unclear. The CDR3 loop spans 12 amino acids. Germline lookup yields CDR1 SGHRS and CDR2 YFSETQ. Trimming cost V 0 bases and J 6 bases, with 3 bases left between them.

This clone occurred a few times. The chain carries TRBV3-1 (or the pseudogene TRBV3-2) and TRBJ2-1; 10 bases are a match to TRBD2. The CDR3 contains 15 residues. J lost 5 bases, V lost 4 bases, and 5 bases had no gene match. CDR1 and CDR2 (germline): LGHDT, YNNKEL (reference sequence). CDR3 residues: CASSPSSGGNNEQFF. CDR3 sequence (DNA): TGTGCCAGCAGCCCATCTAGCGGGGGAAACAATGAGCAGTTCTTC.

This chain joins TRBV3-1 (or the pseudogene TRBV3-2) and TRBJ2-3; tentatively, D is TRBD2 (6 bases). Germline V gives CDR1 LGHDT, CDR2 YNNKEL (reference sequence). With 8 bases removed from V and 5 bases from J, the gap between germline ends came to 20 bases. The length of the CDR3 is 15 residues. CDR3 loop: CASSQPGLGEDTQYF. The CDR3 coding sequence is TGTGCCAGCTCTCAGCCGGGACTCGGGGAAGATACGCAGTATTTT.

Worth noting for this clone: In the same sample, other DNA sequences code for this CDR3. The V and J genes are TRBV20-1 and TRBJ2-3; D is possibly TRBD2 (5 bases). Germline CDR1 is DFQATT and CDR2 is SNEGSKA (reference sequence). The CDR3 has 13 amino acids. Trimming stripped 3 bases from V and 3 bases from J, with 10 bases between. DNA for the CDR3: TGCAGTGCTAGTCTACTAGTGACAGATACGCAGTATTTT. Amino acids: CSASLLVTDTQYF.

This chain uses TRBV20-1 with TRBJ1-2; D gene ambiguous. Germline CDR1 DFQATT, CDR2 SNEGSKA (reference sequence). V was trimmed by 3 bases and J by 0 bases, leaving 11 bases between them. This CDR3 has 14 residues. Here the CDR3 reads CSASTSQTNYGYTF. The CDR3, as DNA: TGCAGTGCTAGTACGTCCCAGACTAACTATGGCTACACCTTC.

The chain joins TRBV3-1 (or the pseudogene TRBV3-2) to TRBJ2-7, with TRBD1 as a possible D gene (6 bases). The CDR3 is 13 residues long. CDR1 is LGHDT and CDR2 is YNNKEL in the germline V gene (reference sequence). Trimming shortened V by 4 bases and J by 0 bases, and 7 bases separated the two germline ends. CDR3 DNA sequence: TGTGCCAGCAGCCCGGGACACTCCTACGAGCAGTACTTC. It is translated as CASSPGHSYEQYF.

The rearrangement joins TRBV6-1 to TRBJ2-7; D perhaps matches TRBD1 (6 bases). V lost 2 bases and J 0 bases, leaving 11 bases between the germline ends. CDR1 is MNHNS and CDR2 is SASEGT in the germline V gene. This CDR3 comprises 15 residues. In DNA form, the CDR3 reads TGTGCCAGCAGTGAAAAGGGGGACCCCTCCTACGAGCAGTACTTC. This encodes CASSEKGDPSYEQYF.

The V call is TRBV7-8, the J call TRBJ1-1, with D tentatively TRBD1 (6 bases). The CDR3 covers 16 residues. V lost 6 bases and J 0 bases, leaving 17 bases between the germline ends. Germline CDR1 and CDR2: SGHVS and FQNEAQ. CDR3 residues: CASRVEQGPMNTEAFF. Here the CDR3 DNA reads TGTGCCAGCAGGGTCGAGCAGGGGCCAATGAACACTGAAGCTTTCTTT.

The V gene is TRBV10-2, the J gene TRBJ2-2, with D perhaps TRBD2 (6 bases). This CDR3 contains 15 residues. Per the germline V gene, CDR1 is WSHSY and CDR2 is SAAADI. V was pared by 7 bases and J by 8 bases, with 20 bases between. CDR3 bases: TGCGCCAGCACCAATTCGATGGGGGGACGGGGGGAGCTGTTTTTT. Its protein is CASTNSMGGRGELFF.

A few counts support this clone. The chain uses TRBV4-1 and TRBJ1-4; 7 nucleotides align to TRBD1. V trimming: 8 bases; J trimming: 5 bases; junction bases outside the gene matches: 14. Germline values: CDR1 MGHRA, CDR2 YSYEKL. This CDR3 spans 16 amino acids. The chain's CDR3 is CASGRLNRGENEKLFF. The CDR3 nucleotides are TGCGCCAGCGGACGACTCAACAGGGGCGAGAATGAAAAACTGTTTTTT.

The rearrangement joins TRBV28 to TRBJ1-1; a possible D gene is TRBD1 (6 bases). CDR3 size: 13 residues. The germline gives CDR1 MDHEN, CDR2 SYDVKM. The V gene lost 6 bases and the J gene lost 0 bases, with 8 bases spanning the gap. DNA of the CDR3: TGTGCCAGCAGGGGACACCTGAACACTGAAGCTTTCTTT. Its protein product is CASRGHLNTEAFF.

V and J are TRBV2 and TRBJ2-1, with TRBD2 identical over 11 bases. The CDR3 runs 14 residues. After removal of 7 bases from V and 7 bases from J, the junction contained 6 bases not matched to a gene. Germline-derived CDR1 and CDR2 are SNHLY and FYNNEI. CDR3 loop: CASTGGLAGNEQFF. The CDR3 DNA reads TGTGCCAGCACCGGAGGACTAGCGGGTAATGAGCAGTTCTTC.

The genes are TRBV7-9 and TRBJ1-6; the D gene is possibly TRBD1 (6 bases). The germline V gene encodes CDR1 SEHNR and CDR2 FQNEAQ (reference sequence). V was shortened by 2 bases and J by 6 bases, with 11 bases between the two germline ends. This CDR3 comprises 15 residues. In DNA form, the CDR3 reads TGTGCCAGCAGCTTATTGTCCAGGGGTAATTCACCCCTCCACTTT. The encoded protein is CASSLLSRGNSPLHF.

This chain links TRBV5-1 with TRBJ2-3; perhaps TRBD2 as D (5 bases). Germline-derived CDR1 and CDR2 are SGHRS and YFSETQ. V lost 9 bases and J lost 1, with 12 bases in between. The CDR3 sequence is 13 residues long. The CDR3 region has the DNA TGCGCCATCCGGCTGGAGGGCACAGATACGCAGTATTTT. This translates into CAIRLEGTDTQYF.

V is TRBV4-1 and J is TRBJ2-5, with D possibly being TRBD2 (5 bases). Trimming took off 0 bases at V and 1 base at J, with 15 bases between the two ends. The CDR3 loop spans 17 amino acids. Per germline, CDR1 MGHRA and CDR2 YSYEKL. The CDR3 nucleotides are TGCGCCAGCAGCCAAGATCGCTCGGCGGGCGTCCAAGAGACCCAGTACTTC. Its translation: CASSQDRSAGVQETQYF.

The chain combines TRBV10-3 with TRBJ1-1; TRBD1 matches 9 bases. Germline values: CDR1 ENHRY, CDR2 SYGVKD. The CDR3 runs 13 residues. V gave up 4 bases and J gave up 3 bases; unmatched junction bases: 0. The CDR3 bases are TGTGCCATCAGTGGGGACAGGGACACTGAAGCTTTCTTT. Its translation is CAISGDRDTEAFF.

J is TRBJ1-5 and V is TRBV2; 9 positions match TRBD1. The germline V gene has CDR1 SNHLY and CDR2 FYNNEI. The CDR3 totals 13 residues. After removal of 7 bases from V and 7 bases from J, the junction contained 5 bases not matched to a gene. Here the CDR3 reads CASIMDRGQPQHF. In DNA form, the CDR3 reads TGTGCCAGCATCATGGACAGGGGCCAGCCCCAGCATTTT.

This chain uses TRBV2 with TRBJ1-5; the match to TRBD1 covers 7 bases. The CDR3 runs 18 residues. CDR1 is SNHLY, CDR2 FYNNEI, per germline. V was clipped by 4 bases and J by 1 base; unmatched bases: 13. CDR3 amino acids: CASSVRESRGKSNQPQHF. DNA for the CDR3: TGTGCCAGCAGTGTAAGAGAGTCCAGGGGGAAGAGCAATCAGCCCCAGCATTTT. Looking up the rest from reference TRBV2 and TRBJ1-5 gives the full variable domain: EPEVTQTPSHQVTQMGQEVILRCVPISNHLYFYWYRQILGQKVEFLVSFYNNEISEKSEIFDDQFSVERPDGSNFTLKIRSTKLEDSAMYFCASSVRESRGKSNQPQHFGDGTRLSIL.

The sample holds one count of this clone. The V and J genes are TRBV5-1 and TRBJ2-7, with TRBD1 matching over 7 bases. The CDR3 covers 16 residues. Germline loops: CDR1 SGHRS, CDR2 YFSETQ. The trim removed 0 bases at V and 2 bases at J, leaving 8 bases unmatched. Here the CDR3 reads CASSLEPQGSPYEQYF. CDR3 DNA: TGCGCCAGCAGCTTGGAACCACAGGGGTCCCCCTACGAGCAGTACTTC.

The J gene is TRBJ1-2, the V gene TRBV5-6; possible D gene TRBD1, 5 bases. This CDR3 has 13 amino acids. Between the trimmed V and J ends, which lost 0 bases and 2 bases, there was a span of 5 bases. CDR1 is SGHDT, CDR2 YYEEEE, per germline. Here the CDR3 DNA reads TGTGCCAGCAGCTTGGACAGGAACTATGGCTACACCTTC. It is translated as CASSLDRNYGYTF.

This sequence joins TRBV19 and TRBJ1-5; the match to TRBD1 covers 10 bases. Germline V gene data show CDR1 as LNHDA and CDR2 as SQIVND (reference sequence). This CDR3 is 20 amino acids long. The J segment lost 0 bases and the V segment lost 5 bases, leaving 16 bases of the junction unmatched. The CDR3 nucleotides are TGTGCCAGTAGTGTCCGGGACAGGGGCCGGATTAATTATAGCAATCAGCCCCAGCATTTT. Protein: CASSVRDRGRINYSNQPQHF. Full variable domain (outside the CDR3, taken from reference TRBV19 and TRBJ1-5): DGGITQSPKYLFRKEGQNVTLSCEQNLNHDAMYWYRQDPGQGLRLIYYSQIVNDFQKGDIAEGYSVSREKKESFPLTVTSAQKNPTAFYLCASSVRDRGRINYSNQPQHFGDGTRLSIL.

The chain combines TRBV5-5 with TRBJ1-1; maybe TRBD1 (6 bases). The germline V and J ends were trimmed by 0 bases and 3 bases, with 6 bases remaining between them. In germline, CDR1 is SGHKS, CDR2 YYEKEE (reference sequence). The CDR3 sequence is 13 residues long. The CDR3 nucleotides are TGTGCCAGCAGCTTGGCAGGGGACACTGAAGCTTTCTTT. Its translation is CASSLAGDTEAFF.

The chain has TRBV7-2 and TRBJ2-1; TRBD2 is a possible D gene (6 bases). CDR3 length equals 13 residues. Looked up from germline, CDR1 is SGHTA and CDR2 is FQGNSA. The V gene lost 2 bases and the J gene lost 6 bases, with 8 bases spanning the gap. The CDR3 DNA reads as TGTGCCAGCAGCTTAACGGGACTCAATGAGCAGTTCTTC. The encoded protein is CASSLTGLNEQFF.

This clone was observed a handful of times. The CDR3 bases are TGTGCCAGTAGTATGGTGCAGGCCTACAATGAGCAGTTCTTC. Its translation: CASSMVQAYNEQFF. J is TRBJ2-1 and V is TRBV19; D is unclear. CDR3 length equals 14 residues. Germline V lookup: CDR1 LNHDA, CDR2 SQIVND (reference sequence). V shed 3 bases and J shed 2 bases, with 8 bases lying between them.

The rearrangement uses TRBV18 and TRBJ2-1, with TRBD1 identical over 10 bases. V shed 4 bases, J shed 6 bases, and the junction held 6 bases outside the gene matches. The CDR3 spans 15 residues. From germline, CDR1 is KGHSH and CDR2 LQKENI. The CDR3 loop reads CASSRGTGDFNEQFF. In DNA form, the CDR3 reads TGTGCCAGCTCACGAGGGACAGGGGATTTCAATGAGCAGTTCTTC.

The chain uses TRBV12-5 and TRBJ2-5; tentative D call: TRBD2 (6 bases). The CDR3 spans 15 residues. V was trimmed by 1 base and J by 4 bases, leaving 13 bases between them. Germline loops: CDR1 LGHNT, CDR2 FRNRAP. Here the CDR3 DNA reads TGTGCTAGTGGTTTGGACATTCAAGCGGGAGAGACCCAGTACTTC. It specifies CASGLDIQAGETQYF.

This sequence joins TRBV5-1 and TRBJ2-1, with TRBD2 matching 10 bases. V dropped 3 bases and J dropped 4; count of bases not matched to a gene: 4. This CDR3 region has 15 residues. Germline lookup yields CDR1 SGHRS and CDR2 YFSETQ. In DNA form, the CDR3 reads TGCGCCAGCAGCTGGTCTAGCGGGGGATACAATGAGCAGTTCTTC. The encoded protein is CASSWSSGGYNEQFF.